The rows below give T cell receptor beta chains drawn from one sample of a study of response to subunit inactivated influenza vaccine. TCRdb fed the RT-PCR reads into MiXCR, producing one record per CDR3 protein. The sample consists of around 540,000 distinct CDR3 sequences, about 10% of them appearing once. The sequenced sample was PBMCs from blood, obtained on the day of vaccination. Receptors originate from a man aged 50 or older who received an inactivated influenza vaccine. Both conserved end residues are part of each CDR3. The D gene is left open where the match is weak. Not all rows give a size; the values are once, few, many and, for expanded clones, a class.

clone size	V gene	D gene	J gene	CDR3 DNA	CDR3 protein
many	TRBV10-3	TRBD2	TRBJ2-1	TGTGCCATCAGTGAGCTTAGCGGGAGACACCCCGGTGAGCAGTTCTTC	CAISELSGRHPGEQFF
.	TRBV11-1	TRBD1	TRBJ2-5	TGTGCCAGCAGCTTAATGACAGGGGAAGAGACCCAGTACTTC	CASSLMTGEETQYF
few	TRBV25-1	TRBD1	TRBJ2-7	TGTGCCAGCAGTACACAAACAGGGGGAAAGTTTTACGAGCAGTACTTC	CASSTQTGGKFYEQYF
.	TRBV15	TRBD1	TRBJ2-1	TGTGCCACCAGCATTGACAACAGGGGCTCCTACAATGAGCAGTTCTTC	CATSIDNRGSYNEQFF
few	TRBV12-3/TRBV12-4	.	TRBJ2-5	TGTGCCAGCAGTTTAGACGGGACACACCGGGAGACCCAGTACTTC	CASSLDGTHRETQYF
.	TRBV10-3	.	TRBJ2-1	TGTGCCATCAGCCCGACAAGGGCAGAGCAGTTCTTC	CAISPTRAEQFF
few	TRBV29-1	TRBD2	TRBJ2-3	TGCAGCGTGGACGGACTAGCGGGAAACACAGATACGCAGTATTTT	CSVDGLAGNTDTQYF
few	TRBV20-1	TRBD2	TRBJ2-7	TGCAGTGCTAGAGCCTCACTAGCGGGAGCTCCCTACGAGCAGTACTTC	CSARASLAGAPYEQYF
many	TRBV7-6	.	TRBJ2-5	TGTGCCAGCAGCTTATGGAGAGAGACCCAGTACTTC	CASSLWRETQYF
.	TRBV5-1	.	TRBJ2-1	TGCGCCAGCAGCCATCAGGTTTACAATGAGCAGTTCTTC	CASSHQVYNEQFF
few	TRBV4-2	TRBD1	TRBJ1-4	TGTGCCAGCAGCCAAGAGGGTAGGGGGCTTAATAATGAAAAACTGTTTTTT	CASSQEGRGLNNEKLFF
.	TRBV7-2	TRBD1	TRBJ2-1	TGTGCCAGCAGTCCGGACAGGGTTACCTACAATGAGCAGTTCTTC	CASSPDRVTYNEQFF
.	TRBV12-3/TRBV12-4	TRBD1	TRBJ1-6	TGTGCCAGCAACCCCGGGACAGGGGGTTATTCACCCCTCCACTTT	CASNPGTGGYSPLHF
.	TRBV29-1	.	TRBJ1-4	TGCACGATTGGAGACAATGAAAAACTGTTTTTT	CTIGDNEKLFF
once	TRBV20-1	TRBD2	TRBJ2-2	TGCTGTGCGAAATGGGGACTAGCGGGGGGAAACACCGGGGAGCTGTTTTTT	CCAKWGLAGGNTGELFF
.	TRBV5-1	TRBD1	TRBJ2-7	TGCGCCAGCAGCTTGGACCAACCGGGACAGGGGTACGAGCAGTACTTC	CASSLDQPGQGYEQYF
.	TRBV29-1	TRBD1	TRBJ2-5	TGCAGCGTTACATCAGGGGGAGAGACCCAGTACTTC	CSVTSGGETQYF
few	TRBV6-2/TRBV6-3	TRBD1	TRBJ2-1	TGTGCCAGCAAGACAGGGAACTCCTACAATGAGCAGTTCTTC	CASKTGNSYNEQFF
many	TRBV27	.	TRBJ2-7	TGTGCCAGCAGTTTATCGGGGAGTCGACCCTCCTACGAGCAGTACTTC	CASSLSGSRPSYEQYF
few	TRBV10-3	.	TRBJ2-7	TGTGCCATCAGTCCCCCCGGGGCGTACGAGCAGTACTTC	CAISPPGAYEQYF
few	TRBV28	.	TRBJ2-3	TGTGCCAGCAGTCAGCAACTAGCCACAGATACGCAGTATTTT	CASSQQLATDTQYF
few	TRBV4-3	TRBD2	TRBJ2-2	TGCGCCAGCAGCCAAGATAGACTAGCGGGAGTCCTCACCGGGGAGCTGTTTTTT	CASSQDRLAGVLTGELFF
.	TRBV27	.	TRBJ1-6	TGTGCCAGCAGTTTATTTTTTAGGAGCGAGAATAATTCACCCCTCCACTTT	CASSLFFRSENNSPLHF
.	TRBV30	.	TRBJ2-6	TGTGCCTGGAGTGTACACCGCACTTTCAGCTCTGGGGCCAACGTCCTGACTTTC	CAWSVHRTFSSGANVLTF
.	TRBV3-1	TRBD2	TRBJ2-6	TGTGCCAGCAGCCCCTACCTCGGGACTAGCGGTTTCTCTGGGGCCAACGTCCTGACTTTC	CASSPYLGTSGFSGANVLTF
many	TRBV21-1	.	TRBJ2-3	.	CASSKFVGIGTDTQYF
many	TRBV12-3/TRBV12-4	.	TRBJ2-2	TGTGCCAGCAGTTTTAGGCGGGGCCCTAACACCGGGGAGCTGTTTTTT	CASSFRRGPNTGELFF
many	TRBV29-1	.	TRBJ2-4	TGCAGCGTTGAGCAGGGCTATAACATTCAGTACTTC	CSVEQGYNIQYF
.	TRBV7-8	TRBD1	TRBJ2-7	TGTGCCAGCAGCTTAGGAAGACAGGGGATCTACGAGCAGTACTTC	CASSLGRQGIYEQYF
many	TRBV12-3/TRBV12-4	TRBD2	TRBJ2-2	TGTGCCAGCCGGGGGGGCAGGCGAATAATCGCGAACACCGGGGAGCTGTTTTTT	CASRGGRRIIANTGELFF
many	TRBV30	.	TRBJ2-7	TGTGCCTGGAGTGATAAACTGGCCTACGAGCAGTACTTC	CAWSDKLAYEQYF
.	TRBV14	.	TRBJ2-1	TGTGCCAGCAGCCCCACTGGCAGGGCTTACAATGAGCAGTTCTTC	CASSPTGRAYNEQFF
few	TRBV14	TRBD2	TRBJ2-1	TGTGCCAGCAGCCAAGGACTAGCGGGGGGGCTCAATGAGCAGTTCTTC	CASSQGLAGGLNEQFF
many	TRBV14	.	TRBJ2-3	TGTGCCAGCAGCTTTCGGAATACGCAGTATTTT	CASSFRNTQYF
few	TRBV5-1	TRBD1	TRBJ2-3	TGCGCCAGCAGCTGGACAGGGGCCGCAGATACGCAGTATTTT	CASSWTGAADTQYF
few	TRBV28	TRBD1	TRBJ1-5	TGTGCCAGCAGCCGAAGAACCGGGACAGGCCTCAATCAGCCCCAGCATTTT	CASSRRTGTGLNQPQHF
.	TRBV7-6	.	TRBJ1-1	TGTGCCAGCAGCCCAGACGGGCCGGTCACTGAAGCTTTCTTT	CASSPDGPVTEAFF
.	TRBV7-9	.	TRBJ2-5	TGTGCCAGCGTACCAGAACCTGAAGAGACCCAGTACTTC	CASVPEPEETQYF
.	TRBV9	.	TRBJ2-2	TGTGCCAGCAGCGTAGAGGCAGGCTTCACCGGGGAGCTGTTTTTT	CASSVEAGFTGELFF
few	TRBV4-1	.	TRBJ1-1	TGCGCCAGCAGCCAAGAATGGACTGAAGCTTTCTTT	CASSQEWTEAFF
few	TRBV21-1	.	TRBJ1-6	TGTGCCAGCACTATCGGGGGCGAACCCCTCCACTTT	CASTIGGEPLHF
few	TRBV2	.	TRBJ2-2	TGTGCCAGCAGAAAGGGACCCCCTGGCGGGGAGCTGTTTTTT	CASRKGPPGGELFF
.	TRBV2	.	TRBJ2-7	TGTGCCAGCAGTGAAGACGGGGGCCCCTACGAGCAGTACTTC	CASSEDGGPYEQYF